The subject of this entry is one T cell receptor beta chain. The antigen is undetermined. This record belongs to a study of cytomegalovirus exposure and HLA in healthy donors. The overall study: The 120 validation repertoires used the same platform as the approximately 620 first-cohort repertoires (as reported by a later analysis).

The V end lost 6 bases, the J end lost 3 bases, and 8 bases lay between the germline ends. Per the germline V gene, CDR1 is ENHRY and CDR2 is SYGVKD. The length of the CDR3 is 12 residues. Whole-study results and caveats: Rarity held for most TCR sequences, but there were some public TCRs that occurred in many donors. The investigators catalogued 150 or so TCR beta chains as cytomegalovirus-associated. The TCR clusters that emerged in the first cohort tended, a later analysis found, to co-occur in the approximately 130 validation repertoires.

Method: immunoSEQ multiplex PCR; TCRdb's copy keeps in-frame clones and lacks some. Of 150,000 to 200,000 clones listed, approximately 84% are singletons. The TCR sequence derives from a woman between 18 and 30 years old in good health and CMV-seropositive. The chain uses TRBV10-3 and TRBJ1-2; no firm D call. The sample consisted of PBMCs. The CDR3 reads CAISSPDYGYTF. The CDR3 DNA reads TGTGCCATCAGCTCCCCCGACTATGGCTACACCTTC.